These 17 T cell receptor beta chains were all obtained from the same sample, sequenced in a study of shared clonotypes between healthy human individuals. The repertoire was sequenced with immunoSEQ multiplex PCR; TCRdb's copy has only in-frame clones and lacks some. In the table there are 2 million to 2.5 million clones, approximately 90% of which are singletons. Sequencing was carried out using naive CD4+ T cells from PBMCs. Sample subset: CD45RA+ positively selected. These receptors were obtained from a man in his late teens or twenties in good health. Some clones in this sample may be carry-over from other donors' samples.

The chain carries TRBV5-4 and TRBJ1-2; the D gene is possibly TRBD1 (6 bases). V was shortened by 0 bases and J by 8 bases, with 14 bases between the two germline ends. Germline assignment: CDR1 SGHNT and CDR2 YYREEE (reference sequence). CDR3 length: 14 residues. The CDR3: CASSLESVQGGYTF. The DNA for the CDR3 is TGTGCCAGCAGCTTGGAGTCAGTCCAGGGGGGCTACACCTTC.

For this clone: The same CDR3 also results from other DNA sequences found in this sample. This sequence joins TRBV27 and TRBJ1-2; weak D call: TRBD1 (6 bases). Germline values: CDR1 MNHEY, CDR2 SMNVEV (reference sequence). The CDR3 covers 13 residues. Trimming took off 5 bases at V and 2 bases at J, with 9 bases between the two ends. The CDR3 DNA reads as TGTGCCAGCAGTCCACAGGGAAACTATGGCTACACCTTC. It translates to CASSPQGNYGYTF.

The chain has TRBV11-2 and TRBJ2-1, with D uncertain. The CDR3 spans 14 residues. Germline-derived CDR1 and CDR2 are SGHAT and FQNNGV. V was shortened by 1 base and J by 7 bases, with 11 bases between the two germline ends. CDR3 residues: CASSLVASRNEQFF. For the CDR3, the DNA is TGTGCCAGCAGCTTAGTGGCTAGTAGGAATGAGCAGTTCTTC.

CDR3 amino acids: CASSLRGSTIYF. In nucleotides, the CDR3 is TGTGCCAGCAGCTTAAGGGGGTCGACCATATATTTT. This chain connects TRBV7-2 to TRBJ1-3; TRBD1 might be the D (6 bases). Germline CDR1 reads SGHTA; CDR2 reads FQGNSA. This CDR3 contains 12 residues. With 2 bases removed from V and 10 bases from J, the gap between germline ends came to 9 bases.

The chain has TRBV7-9 and TRBJ2-7; 7 bases agree with TRBD1. CDR3 length equals 13 residues. Germline V gene lookup returns CDR1 SEHNR and CDR2 FQNEAQ (reference sequence). J lost 5 bases, V lost 3 bases, and 4 bases had no gene match. The CDR3 coding sequence is TGTGCCAGCAGCTTTGTTACAGGGGACGAGCAGTACTTC. It is translated as CASSFVTGDEQYF.

This sequence joins TRBV6-1 and TRBJ2-1; 10 bases map to TRBD2. The CDR3 covers 17 residues. CDR1 MNHNS and CDR2 SASEGT come from the germline V gene. V shed 2 bases and J 0 bases; nucleotides not matched to a gene: 4. The CDR3 spells CASSELAGVSSYNEQFF. The CDR3 DNA sequence: TGTGCCAGCAGTGAACTAGCGGGGGTAAGCTCCTACAATGAGCAGTTCTTC.

This chain connects TRBV7-9 to TRBJ2-2; 13 bases agree with TRBD2. Per germline, CDR1 SEHNR and CDR2 FQNEAQ (reference sequence). Losses at the gene ends were 3 bases for V and 6 bases for J; bases not matched to a gene: 10. CDR3 length: 18 amino acids. The CDR3: CASSFVTSGRTGPGELFF. CDR3 sequence (DNA): TGTGCCAGCAGCTTCGTGACTAGCGGGAGGACGGGGCCCGGGGAGCTGTTTTTT.

Concerning this clone: The same CDR3 can be traced to other DNA sequences in this sample. V and J are TRBV7-3 and TRBJ2-2; D possibly corresponds to TRBD2 (6 bases). Trimming pared 1 base from V and 1 base from J, leaving 10 bases between. This CDR3 is built from 16 residues. CDR1 is SGHTA and CDR2 is FQGTGA in the germline V gene. The CDR3 region is CASSLNSAGNTGELFF. DNA of the CDR3: TGTGCCAGCAGCTTAAACTCAGCGGGGAACACCGGGGAGCTGTTTTTT.

The chain links TRBV25-1 to TRBJ2-3; 8 bases line up with TRBD2. The CDR3 runs 15 residues. The trim removed 5 bases at V and 3 bases at J, leaving 7 bases unmatched. CDR1 MGHDK and CDR2 SYGVNS come from the germline V gene. The CDR3 nucleotides read TGTGCCAGCAGTATGTCGGGAGGGACAACAGATACGCAGTATTTT. Its translation: CASSMSGGTTDTQYF.

V usage is TRBV19 and J usage is TRBJ1-1; D call uncertain. Per germline, CDR1 LNHDA and CDR2 SQIVND (reference sequence). CDR3 length equals 15 residues. The V end lost 6 bases, the J end lost 3 bases, and 17 bases lay between the germline ends. The CDR3 sequence is CASSQGTARDTEAFF. The CDR3 DNA is TGTGCCAGTAGCCAAGGCACCGCTAGAGACACTGAAGCTTTCTTT.

The CDR3 here is CASSRDRLTDTQYF. CDR3 bases: TGTGCCAGCAGCCGGGACCGCCTCACAGATACGCAGTATTTT. V usage is TRBV6-5 and J usage is TRBJ2-3; D might be TRBD1 or TRBD2, each matching 5 bases. Trimming removed 6 bases from V and 2 bases from J, with 12 bases in between. Germline V gene sequence: CDR1 MNHEY, CDR2 SVGAGI. This CDR3 is 14 amino acids long.

This chain uses TRBV5-1 with TRBJ1-5; D is perhaps TRBD1 (5 bases). Trimming removed 2 bases from V and 6 bases from J, with 18 bases in between. Germline CDR1 is SGHRS and CDR2 is YFSETQ. The CDR3 spans 16 residues. CDR3 sequence (DNA): TGCGCCAGCAGCTTAGAGGGACCGGTAAACAGTCAGCCCCAGCATTTT. This translates into CASSLEGPVNSQPQHF.

The V and J genes are TRBV30 and TRBJ1-6; possible D gene TRBD1, 5 bases. The CDR3 extends over 13 amino acids. Germline CDR1 reads GTSNPN; CDR2 reads SVGIG (reference sequence). Trimming shortened V by 4 bases and J by 10 bases, and 14 bases separated the two germline ends. For the CDR3, the DNA is TGTGCCTGGACACTACAGGACGGATCACCCCTCCACTTT. Translation: CAWTLQDGSPLHF.

This clone was picked up a small number of times. V usage is TRBV2 and J usage is TRBJ1-4; 9 bases map to TRBD1. The CDR3 is 13 residues long. After removal of 7 bases from V and 10 bases from J, the junction contained 7 bases not matched to a gene. Germline V gene lookup returns CDR1 SNHLY and CDR2 FYNNEI. The CDR3 region has the DNA TGTGCCAGCACCGGACAGGGGATAGGAAAACTGTTTTTT. Its translation is CASTGQGIGKLFF.

The J gene is TRBJ2-3, the V gene TRBV5-1; weak D call: TRBD2 (5 bases). The CDR3 runs to 16 residues. V lost 5 bases and J lost 2, with 18 bases in between. Per germline, CDR1 SGHRS and CDR2 YFSETQ. CDR3 residues: CASSLTTGILTDTQYF. The CDR3 region has the DNA TGCGCCAGCAGTCTAACAACGGGGATACTCACAGATACGCAGTATTTT.

This clone was found once. The CDR3 region has the DNA TGCGCCAGCAGCCGCATGCTAACTAGCGGGAGTCGTAATGAGCAGTTCTTC. Its translation is CASSRMLTSGSRNEQFF. The chain couples TRBV4-1 to TRBJ2-1, with 11 positions matching TRBD2. Per germline, CDR1 MGHRA and CDR2 YSYEKL. Trimming took 4 bases from V and 7 from J; bases not matched to a gene: 12. The CDR3 has 17 amino acids.

As for this clone: The identical CDR3 is also encoded by other nucleotide sequences in the sample. The V and J genes are TRBV5-1 and TRBJ2-3, with 8 bases that match TRBD1. V gave up 3 bases and J gave up 4 bases; unmatched junction bases: 4. The CDR3 length is 14 residues. Germline CDR1 SGHRS, CDR2 YFSETQ. The CDR3 region is CASSSGQGPDTQYF. The CDR3 DNA reads TGCGCCAGCAGCTCCGGACAGGGACCAGATACGCAGTATTTT.